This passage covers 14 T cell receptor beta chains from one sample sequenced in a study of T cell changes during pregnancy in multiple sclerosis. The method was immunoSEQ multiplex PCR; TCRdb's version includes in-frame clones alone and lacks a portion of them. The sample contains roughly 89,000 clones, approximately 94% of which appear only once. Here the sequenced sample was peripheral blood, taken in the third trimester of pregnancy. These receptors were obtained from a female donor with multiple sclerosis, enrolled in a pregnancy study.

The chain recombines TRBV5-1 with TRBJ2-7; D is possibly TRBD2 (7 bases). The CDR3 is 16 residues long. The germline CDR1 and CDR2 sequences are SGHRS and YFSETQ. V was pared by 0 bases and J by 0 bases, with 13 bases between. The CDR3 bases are TGCGCCAGCAGCTTGGCTGGGGGGGCCCCCTCCTACGAGCAGTACTTC. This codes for CASSLAGGAPSYEQYF.

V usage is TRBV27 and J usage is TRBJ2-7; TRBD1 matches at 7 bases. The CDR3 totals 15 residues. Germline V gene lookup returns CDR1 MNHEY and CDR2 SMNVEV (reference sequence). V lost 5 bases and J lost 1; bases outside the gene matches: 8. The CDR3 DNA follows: TGTGCCAGCAGTCCCGACAGGGCAGGTTCCTACGAGCAGTACTTC. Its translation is CASSPDRAGSYEQYF.

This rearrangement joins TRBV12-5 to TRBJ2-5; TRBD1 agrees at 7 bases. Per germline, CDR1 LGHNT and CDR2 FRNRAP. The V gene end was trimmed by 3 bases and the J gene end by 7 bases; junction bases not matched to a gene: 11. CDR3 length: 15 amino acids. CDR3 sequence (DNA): TGTGCTAGTGGTTTCGGGACAGCTCTCCCGGGGACCCAGTACTTC. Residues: CASGFGTALPGTQYF.

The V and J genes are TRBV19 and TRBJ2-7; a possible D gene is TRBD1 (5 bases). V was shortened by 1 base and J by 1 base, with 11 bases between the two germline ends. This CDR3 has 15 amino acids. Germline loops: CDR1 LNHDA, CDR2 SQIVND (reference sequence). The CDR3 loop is CASSIVGHLSYEQYF. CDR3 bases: TGTGCCAGTAGTATAGTGGGGCATCTATCCTACGAGCAGTACTTC.

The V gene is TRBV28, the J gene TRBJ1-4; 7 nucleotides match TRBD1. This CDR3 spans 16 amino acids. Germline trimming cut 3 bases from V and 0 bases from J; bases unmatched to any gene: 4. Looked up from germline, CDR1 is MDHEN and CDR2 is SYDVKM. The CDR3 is CASSFWDRSTNEKLFF. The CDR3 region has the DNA TGTGCCAGCAGTTTTTGGGACAGATCAACTAATGAAAAACTGTTTTTT.

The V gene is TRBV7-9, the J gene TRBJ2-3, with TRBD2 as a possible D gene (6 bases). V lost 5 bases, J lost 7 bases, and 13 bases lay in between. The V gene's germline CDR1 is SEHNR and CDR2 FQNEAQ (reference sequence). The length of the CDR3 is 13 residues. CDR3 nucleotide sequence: TGTGCCAGCAGCCCCCATGGCGGGAATACGCAGTATTTT. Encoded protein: CASSPHGGNTQYF.

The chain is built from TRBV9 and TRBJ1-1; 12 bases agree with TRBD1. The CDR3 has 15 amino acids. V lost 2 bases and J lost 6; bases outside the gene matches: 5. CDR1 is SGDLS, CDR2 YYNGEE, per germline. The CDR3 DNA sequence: TGTGCCAGCAGCGTGGGACAGGGGGCTCTCGCTGAAGCTTTCTTT. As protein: CASSVGQGALAEAFF. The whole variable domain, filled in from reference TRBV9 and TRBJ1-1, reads DSGVTQTPKHLITATGQRVTLRCSPRSGDLSVYWYQQSLDQGLQFLIQYYNGEERAKGNILERFSAQQFPDLHSELNLSSLELGDSALYFCASSVGQGALAEAFFGQGTRLTVV.

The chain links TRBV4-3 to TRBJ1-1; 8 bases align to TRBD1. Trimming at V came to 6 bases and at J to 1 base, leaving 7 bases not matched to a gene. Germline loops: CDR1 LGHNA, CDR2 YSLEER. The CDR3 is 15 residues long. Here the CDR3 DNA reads TGCGCCAGCAGACCAAAAGGGACAGGGAACACTGAAGCTTTCTTT. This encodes CASRPKGTGNTEAFF.

The CDR3 DNA reads TGTGCCAGTAGTATAGTGCAGGGGTCGGTCTATGGCTACACCTTC. Encoded protein: CASSIVQGSVYGYTF. This sequence joins TRBV19 and TRBJ1-2, with TRBD1 as a possible D gene (6 bases). Germline CDR1 LNHDA, CDR2 SQIVND (reference sequence). The CDR3 sequence is 15 residues long. Trimming cost V 1 base and J 4 bases, with 13 bases left between them.

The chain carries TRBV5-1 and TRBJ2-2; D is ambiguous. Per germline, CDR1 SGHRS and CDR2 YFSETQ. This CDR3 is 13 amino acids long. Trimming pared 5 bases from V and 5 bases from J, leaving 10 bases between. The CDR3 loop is CASRVSGTGELFF. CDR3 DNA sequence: TGCGCCAGCAGGGTCTCGGGTACCGGGGAGCTGTTTTTT.

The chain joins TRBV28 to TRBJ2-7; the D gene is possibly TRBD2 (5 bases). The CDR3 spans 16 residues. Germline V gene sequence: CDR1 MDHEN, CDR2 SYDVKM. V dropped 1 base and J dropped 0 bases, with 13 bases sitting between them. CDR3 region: CASSLLGLGDSYEQYF. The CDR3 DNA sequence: TGTGCCAGCAGTTTATTAGGCCTGGGAGACTCCTACGAGCAGTACTTC.

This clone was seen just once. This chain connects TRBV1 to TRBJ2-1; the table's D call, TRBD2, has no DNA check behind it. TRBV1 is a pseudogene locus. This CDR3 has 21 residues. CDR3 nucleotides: TGCACCAGCAGCCCGAAGGTCCCCGGGACTAGCGGGAGGAGCGCCTACAATGAGCAGTTCTTC. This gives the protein CTSSPKVPGTSGRSAYNEQFF.

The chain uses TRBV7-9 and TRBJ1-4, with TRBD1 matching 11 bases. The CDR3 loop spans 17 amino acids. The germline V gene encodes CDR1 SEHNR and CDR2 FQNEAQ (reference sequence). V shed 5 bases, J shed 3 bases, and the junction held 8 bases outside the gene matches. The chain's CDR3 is CASSPRTGGRSNEKLFF. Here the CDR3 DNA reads TGTGCCAGCAGCCCAAGGACAGGGGGCAGGTCTAATGAAAAACTGTTTTTT.

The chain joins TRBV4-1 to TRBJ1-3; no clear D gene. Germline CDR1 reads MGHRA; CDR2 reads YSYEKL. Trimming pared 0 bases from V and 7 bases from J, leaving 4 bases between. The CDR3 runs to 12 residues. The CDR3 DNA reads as TGCGCCAGCAGCCAAGATCGGAACACCATATATTTT. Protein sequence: CASSQDRNTIYF.